The clone carrying this T cell receptor beta chain was detected only a few times. This specimen comes from a study of T cell repertoires in ileal Crohn's disease. Regarding time point: neoterminal ileum biopsy at postoperative endoscopy, about 6 months after surgery. CDR1 is LNHDA, CDR2 SQIVND, per germline (reference sequence). This CDR3 has 13 residues. Trimming cost V 5 bases and J 8 bases, with 13 bases left between them. Here immunoSEQ multiplex PCR was the method, and the copy in TCRdb shows in-frame clones only, minus some. This table holds more than 60,000 clones, roughly 91% found once. Material for sequencing was ileal tissue. This TCR was recovered from an adult with Crohn's disease. The chain is built from TRBV19 and TRBJ2-1, with a tentative D call TRBD1 (5 bases). The CDR3 is CASSGSGAHEQFF. The CDR3 DNA sequence: TGTGCCAGTAGTGGAAGTGGGGCCCATGAGCAGTTCTTC.